This T cell receptor (beta chain) was retrieved from a study of T cell changes during pregnancy in multiple sclerosis (dated by TCRdb to about 2019). A note on the overall study: The study examined how the T cell repertoire changed over the course of pregnancy in women with multiple sclerosis.

Library construction relied on the immunoSEQ multiplex PCR assay. TCRdb stores this immuneACCESS table with in-frame sequences only. Part of the clones is absent; in the studies checked, under half of the shortfall reflects unresolved V genes, and no reason is known for the rest. This sample holds under 150,000 clones; approximately 96% were observed only once. Roughly 0.45% of the sample lies in the top ten. In the germline V gene (reference sequence), CDR1 corresponds to MNHEY and CDR2 to SMNVEV. From the cysteine up to the phenylalanine, the CDR3 has a length of 16 residues. The retained sequence is limited to the CDR3, 48 bases, with the frame set at the first base. Trimming takes 6 bases off V and 0 bases off J; junction bases not matched to a gene: 4. Comments on this clone: Its antigen is unknown. Base qualities are missing; no much larger clone stands one base away.

This chain is built from TRBV27 and TRBJ2-3, with TRBD2 identical over 12 junction bases. This receptor was taken from a female donor with multiple sclerosis, enrolled in a pregnancy study. Sequenced here: peripheral blood, sampled after pregnancy. The DNA is as follows: TGTGCCAGCAGCGGACTAGCGGGGACGAGCACAGATACGCAGTATTTT. Translated, this is CASSGLAGTSTDTQYF.